This T cell receptor (beta chain) is from a study of blood T cell repertoires in COVID-19. Study at large: Italy, Spain and the United States were the sources of the convalescent and acute COVID-19 samples. PBMCs, B-cell-depleted T cells, or T cells provided the cDNA or gDNA that made up the material.

Followed over time, Seattle patients had been enrolled while infection was active. Sequencing was performed with immunoSEQ multiplex PCR; in TCRdb, only in-frame clones are kept and a portion is missing. The table lists roughly 320,000 clones, about 87% of them singletons. CDR3 length: 15 residues. V shed 3 bases, J shed 5 bases, and the junction held 7 bases outside the gene matches. The germline V gene has CDR1 MNHEY and CDR2 SVGAGI. The sequence came from a woman between 50 and 59 years old with COVID-19, enrolled during active disease. This chain uses TRBV6-5 with TRBJ2-1; 7 bases are a match to TRBD2. Sequenced: peripheral blood. The CDR3 loop reads CASSYKWEGNNEQFF. Here the CDR3 DNA reads TGTGCCAGCAGTTATAAGTGGGAGGGAAACAATGAGCAGTTCTTC.